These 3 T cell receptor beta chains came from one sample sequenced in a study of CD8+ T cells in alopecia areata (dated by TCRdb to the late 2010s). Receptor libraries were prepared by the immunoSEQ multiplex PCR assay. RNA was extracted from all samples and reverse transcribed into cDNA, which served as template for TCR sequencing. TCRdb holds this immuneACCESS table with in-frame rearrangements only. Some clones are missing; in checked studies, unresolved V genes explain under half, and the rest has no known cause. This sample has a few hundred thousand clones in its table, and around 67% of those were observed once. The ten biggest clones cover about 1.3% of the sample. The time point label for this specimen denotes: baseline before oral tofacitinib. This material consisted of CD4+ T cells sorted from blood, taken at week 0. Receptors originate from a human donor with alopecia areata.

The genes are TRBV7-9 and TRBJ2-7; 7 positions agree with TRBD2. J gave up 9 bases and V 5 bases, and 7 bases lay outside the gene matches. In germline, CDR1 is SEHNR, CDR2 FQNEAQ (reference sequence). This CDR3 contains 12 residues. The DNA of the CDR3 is TGTGCCAGCAGCCAACAGCTAGCGGCGCAGTACTTC. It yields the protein CASSQQLAAQYF.

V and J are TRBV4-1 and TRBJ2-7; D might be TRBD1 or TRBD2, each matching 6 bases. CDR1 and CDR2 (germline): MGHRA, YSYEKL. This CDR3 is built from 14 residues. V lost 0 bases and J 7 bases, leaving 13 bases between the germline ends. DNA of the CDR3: TGCGCCAGCAGCCAAGAAGGGGGGTTCAGGGAGCAGTACTTC. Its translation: CASSQEGGFREQYF.

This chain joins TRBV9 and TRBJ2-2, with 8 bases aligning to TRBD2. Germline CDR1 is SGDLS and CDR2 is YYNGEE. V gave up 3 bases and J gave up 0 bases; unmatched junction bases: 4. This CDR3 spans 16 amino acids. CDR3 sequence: CASSERLASNTGELFF. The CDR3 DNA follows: TGTGCCAGCAGCGAAAGACTAGCGTCGAACACCGGGGAGCTGTTTTTT. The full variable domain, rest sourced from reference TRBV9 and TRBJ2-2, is DSGVTQTPKHLITATGQRVTLRCSPRSGDLSVYWYQQSLDQGLQFLIQYYNGEERAKGNILERFSAQQFPDLHSELNLSSLELGDSALYFCASSERLASNTGELFFGEGSRLTVL.